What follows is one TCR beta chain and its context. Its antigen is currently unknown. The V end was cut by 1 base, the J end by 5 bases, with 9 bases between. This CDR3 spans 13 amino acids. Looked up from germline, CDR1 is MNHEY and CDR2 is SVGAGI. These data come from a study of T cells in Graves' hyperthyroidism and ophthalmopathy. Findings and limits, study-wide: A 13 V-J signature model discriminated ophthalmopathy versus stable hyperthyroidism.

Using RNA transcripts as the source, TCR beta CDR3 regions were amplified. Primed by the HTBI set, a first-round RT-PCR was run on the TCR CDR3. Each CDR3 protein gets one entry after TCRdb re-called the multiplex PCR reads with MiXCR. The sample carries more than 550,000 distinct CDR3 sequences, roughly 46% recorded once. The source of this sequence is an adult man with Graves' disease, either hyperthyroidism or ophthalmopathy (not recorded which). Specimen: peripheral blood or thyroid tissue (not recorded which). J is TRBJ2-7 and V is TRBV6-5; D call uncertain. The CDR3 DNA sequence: TGTGCCAGCAGTTACTTGGGGTCAGACGAGCAGTACTTC. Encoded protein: CASSYLGSDEQYF.